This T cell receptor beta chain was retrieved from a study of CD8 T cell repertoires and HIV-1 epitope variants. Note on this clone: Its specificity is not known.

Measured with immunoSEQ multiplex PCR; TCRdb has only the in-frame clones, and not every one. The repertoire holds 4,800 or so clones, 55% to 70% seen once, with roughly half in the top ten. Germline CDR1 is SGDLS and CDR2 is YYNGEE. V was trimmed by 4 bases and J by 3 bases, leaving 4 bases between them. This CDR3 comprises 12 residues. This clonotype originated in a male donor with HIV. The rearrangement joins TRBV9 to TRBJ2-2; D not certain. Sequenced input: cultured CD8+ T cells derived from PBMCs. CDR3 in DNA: TGTGCCAGCAGCACTCACACCGGGGAGCTGTTTTTT. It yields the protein CASSTHTGELFF.